This TCR beta chain came from a study of Graves' ophthalmopathy and Graves' hyperthyroidism. This clonotype was recorded at least ten times. Its antigen is not identified. Each diagnosis was determined on the basis of clinical symptoms, serum thyroxine, TRAb, thyroid ultrasound and orbital computed tomography. The PBMCs had their origin in 10 ml of fresh peripheral blood. Amplified material comprised TCR beta CDR3 regions derived from RNA transcripts. HTBI-primed RT-PCR formed the first round, and a multiplex PCR formed the second. MiXCR was run by TCRdb on the multiplex PCR reads, yielding one entry per CDR3 protein. The sample has 650,000 to 800,000 distinct CDR3 sequences, about 41% seen once. Study conclusions and caveats: Most expanded clonotypes in thyroid above 0.001 frequency also showed up in blood.

This clonotype was sampled from an adult man with Graves' ophthalmopathy. Sequencing input: peripheral blood.

The CDR3 protein is CASSESFWAGRGYTF. CDR3 in DNA: TGCGCCAGCAGTGAGTCGTTTTGGGCCGGCCGTGGCTACACCTTC. The V call is TRBV10-2, the J call TRBJ1-2; D is undetermined. The length of the CDR3 is 15 residues. Germline loops: CDR1 WSHSY, CDR2 SAAADI. The ends were cut back, 0 bases at V and 7 bases at J, with 15 bases in the middle.